A selection of T cell receptor beta chains follows, all from one sample in a study of T cells in Graves' hyperthyroidism and ophthalmopathy. From the multiplex PCR reads, TCRdb called clonotypes with MiXCR, one entry per CDR3 protein. Of hundreds of thousands of distinct CDR3 sequences in the sample, around 15% are singletons; the top ten hold around 4.5%. Sequenced: blood. The receptor set was obtained from a woman aged 40 to 50 with Graves' ophthalmopathy. The CDR3 runs from the conserved cysteine through the conserved F or W. D genes are given only for firm matches. Clone size appears in some rows only: once, few, many, or a class for an expanded clone.

length	V	size	D	J	DNA	CDR3
15	TRBV20-1	NA	TRBD1	TRBJ2-5	TGCAGTGCTAGAGGAAGGACAGGAATTCAAGAGACCCAGTACTTC	CSARGRTGIQETQYF
15	TRBV28	many	NA	TRBJ2-5	TGTGCCAGCAGTTCAGCGGGACAGATTCAAGAGACCCAGTACTTC	CASSSAGQIQETQYF
13	TRBV11-2	few	NA	TRBJ2-3	TGTGCCAGCAGCTTAGAGGGGGGTGATACGCAGTATTTT	CASSLEGGDTQYF
17	TRBV15	many	NA	TRBJ2-4	TGTGCCATTTCCAATCTGGGACACCTAAGAGCCAAAAACATTCAGTACTTC	CAISNLGHLRAKNIQYF
16	TRBV9	once	NA	TRBJ1-2	TGTGCCAGCAGCGGGGGGTTCGGAAGTTCCCTTTATGGCTACACCTTC	CASSGGFGSSLYGYTF
14	TRBV24-1	NA	NA	TRBJ1-3	TGTGCCACCAGTGATGGGGGGGCACGAAACACCATATATTTT	CATSDGGARNTIYF
15	TRBV12-3/TRBV12-4	NA	TRBD1	TRBJ1-2	TGTGCCAGCAGTTCTAGGGGACAGGCTACCTATGGCTACACCTTC	CASSSRGQATYGYTF
17	TRBV12-3/TRBV12-4	many	TRBD2	TRBJ2-7	TGTGCCAGCAGTTTTGCCCCTCTTAGCGGGAGGATCAACGAGCAGTACTTC	CASSFAPLSGRINEQYF
13	TRBV20-1	NA	TRBD2	TRBJ2-7	TGCAGTGCTAGGACCCCGGCGGGAGGCGAGCAGTACTTC	CSARTPAGGEQYF
15	TRBV30	many	TRBD1	TRBJ1-5	TGTGCCTCGGACAGGGGCGAGGGAGGCAATCAGCCCCAGCATTTT	CASDRGEGGNQPQHF
14	TRBV7-8	NA	NA	TRBJ2-3	TGTGCCAGCAGCTTAGAACGGAGCACAGATACGCAGTATTTT	CASSLERSTDTQYF
15	TRBV4-2	few	NA	TRBJ2-7	TGTGCCAGCAGCCAAGATGACTTTTTTTGCTCCGAGCAGTACTTC	CASSQDDFFCSEQYF
19	TRBV9	many	TRBD2	TRBJ2-2	TGTGCCAGCAGCGAAAAATGGACTAGCGGGAGCTATGGCACCGGGGAGCTGTTTTTT	CASSEKWTSGSYGTGELFF
17	TRBV30	many	TRBD2	TRBJ2-5	TGTGCCTGGAGTAGGCGACTAGCGGGCCGAGGGGAGGAGACCCAGTACTTC	CAWSRRLAGRGEETQYF
15	TRBV3-1	NA	NA	TRBJ1-1	TGTGCCAGCACCGTAAATGATGTTATGAACACTGAAGCTTTCTTT	CASTVNDVMNTEAFF
14	TRBV20-1	many	NA	TRBJ2-2	TGCAGTGCTAGTCAGGGCGGTAAACCCGGGGAGCTGTTTTTT	CSASQGGKPGELFF
17	TRBV27	many	NA	TRBJ1-1	TGTGCCAGCACCCTCAGGGGCAGGGGAGTAGTGAACACTGAAGCTTTCTTT	CASTLRGRGVVNTEAFF
20	TRBV6-1	many	TRBD1	TRBJ1-5	TGTGCCAGCAGTGAAATAGCCGGGACAGGTTCTATTTATAGCAATCAGCCCCAGCATTTT	CASSEIAGTGSIYSNQPQHF
13	TRBV29-1	many	TRBD1	TRBJ2-2	TGCAGCGTTGTACAGGGGGCTGGTGGGGAGCTGTTTTTT	CSVVQGAGGELFF
14	TRBV6-2/TRBV6-3	NA	NA	TRBJ2-4	TGTGCCAGCAGTTACCCCGGGACAAGAAACATTCAGTACTTC	CASSYPGTRNIQYF
15	TRBV7-9	few	NA	TRBJ1-1	TGTGCCAGCAGCCCGCCGGGGGCGCGAGGCACTGAAGCTTTCTTT	CASSPPGARGTEAFF
14	TRBV7-2	NA	NA	TRBJ2-5	TGTGCCAGCAGCTTAGCGCCGGGTTTGGAGACCCAGTACTTC	CASSLAPGLETQYF
15	TRBV28	NA	NA	TRBJ2-7	TGTGCCAGCAGGCCCCTCGGGACCGGTTGGTCGGAGCAGTACTTC	CASRPLGTGWSEQYF
14	TRBV20-1	many	NA	TRBJ2-6	TGCAGTGCTAGAGAGGGGGCTGGGGCCAACGTCCTGACTTTC	CSAREGAGANVLTF
16	TRBV6-2/TRBV6-3	many	NA	TRBJ2-5	TGTGCCAGCAGTTACTCGCGAGACTGGGGCCAAGAGACCCAGTACTTC	CASSYSRDWGQETQYF
15	TRBV6-5	many	NA	TRBJ1-2	TGTGCCAGCAGTTACTCCGGGGGAGCTAACTATGGCTACACCTTC	CASSYSGGANYGYTF
13	TRBV20-1	NA	TRBD1	TRBJ1-1	TGCAGTGCCAACAGGGGCGGGCGGACTGAAGCTTTCTTT	CSANRGGRTEAFF
19	TRBV7-2	NA	TRBD2	TRBJ2-2	TGTGCCAGCAGCTTAGCGCCGCTAGCGGGCAGCTCTTGGACCGGGGAGCTGTTTTTT	CASSLAPLAGSSWTGELFF
15	TRBV11-2	NA	NA	TRBJ2-3	TGTGCCAGCAGCTCCAGGGGCCGTAGCACAGATACGCAGTATTTT	CASSSRGRSTDTQYF
12	TRBV29-1	few	NA	TRBJ2-3	TGCAGCGTTGTTCCGGTTGCAGATACGCAGTATTTT	CSVVPVADTQYF
17	TRBV11-1	many	TRBD1	TRBJ1-3	TGTGCCAGCAGCATTGACAGGGTTCGAGACTCTGGAAACACCATATATTTT	CASSIDRVRDSGNTIYF
15	TRBV20-1	few	NA	TRBJ2-4	TGCAGTGCTAGGCGGACTACCCTAGCCAAAAACATTCAGTACTTC	CSARRTTLAKNIQYF
14	TRBV6-5	many	TRBD1	TRBJ1-2	TGTGCCAGCAGTTACTCGGACAGGTTGGGTGGCTACACCTTC	CASSYSDRLGGYTF
15	TRBV28	few	TRBD2	TRBJ2-3	TGTGCCAGCAGGCTTCAGGGACTAGCGGCAGATACGCAGTATTTT	CASRLQGLAADTQYF
18	TRBV5-1	few	NA	TRBJ2-7	TGCGCCAGCAGCTTGGCCTTTCAAGGCCCAGGGTTATTCTACGAGCAGTACTTC	CASSLAFQGPGLFYEQYF
16	TRBV15	many	NA	TRBJ2-2	TGTGCCACCAGCAGAGGAGGGACGTCGAACACCGGGGAGCTGTTTTTT	CATSRGGTSNTGELFF
14	TRBV12-3/TRBV12-4	NA	NA	TRBJ2-5	TGTGCCAGCAGTTTAGCGCGGACAACGGAGACCCAGTACTTC	CASSLARTTETQYF
13	TRBV18	NA	NA	TRBJ2-7	TGTGCCAGCTCACCAGGGGACAACCTCGAGCAGTACTTC	CASSPGDNLEQYF
14	TRBV5-1	NA	NA	TRBJ2-5	TGCGCCAGCGGCTTGCGAGGGGATGAGGAGACCCAGTACTTC	CASGLRGDEETQYF
14	TRBV7-8	few	TRBD2	TRBJ2-7	TGTGCCAGCAGCCACTTAGCGGGGGGCTACGAGCAGTACTTC	CASSHLAGGYEQYF
14	TRBV5-1	NA	TRBD1	TRBJ2-5	TGCGCCAGCACGTCCGGGACAGGGCGAGAGACCCAGTACTTC	CASTSGTGRETQYF
14	TRBV27	many	NA	TRBJ2-7	TGTGCCAGCAAGGGTTCGTTTCCTCTCTACGAGCAGTACTTC	CASKGSFPLYEQYF
14	TRBV4-1	many	NA	TRBJ2-3	TGCGCCAGCAGGTTCAGGGGGGGCACAGATACGCAGTATTTT	CASRFRGGTDTQYF
15	TRBV5-1	many	TRBD1	TRBJ1-2	TGCGCCAGCAGCGTAGACAGGGGGCAGGACTATGGCTACACCTTC	CASSVDRGQDYGYTF
14	TRBV28	few	TRBD1	TRBJ2-5	TGTGCCAGCAGTTTACCCGGACAGGGACAGACCCAGTACTTC	CASSLPGQGQTQYF
14	TRBV6-5	many	TRBD1	TRBJ2-7	TGTGCCAGCAGTTACCTCCGGGACAGGGACGAGCAGTACTTC	CASSYLRDRDEQYF
19	TRBV30	NA	TRBD1	TRBJ2-6	TGTGCCTGGGGTCGCATGAGGACAGGGGGAAACTCTGGGGCCAACGTCCTGACTTTC	CAWGRMRTGGNSGANVLTF
16	TRBV28	many	TRBD1	TRBJ2-7	TGTGCCAGCAGCCAAACCGGGACAGGGACTCCCTACGAGCAGTACTTC	CASSQTGTGTPYEQYF
14	TRBV11-3	few	TRBD2	TRBJ2-7	TGTGCCAGCAGCTTGGGCGGGAGGACCTACGAGCAGTACTTC	CASSLGGRTYEQYF
13	TRBV30	many	NA	TRBJ2-7	TGTGCCTGGCATCACGGGACGTCCTACGAGCAGTACTTC	CAWHHGTSYEQYF
21	TRBV4-1	few	TRBD2	TRBJ2-3	TGCGCCAGCAGCCAAGATTACCGGTTCCCAGCGGGATTCAGCACATTCGATACGCAGTATTTT	CASSQDYRFPAGFSTFDTQYF
16	TRBV20-1	many	TRBD2	TRBJ2-7	TGCAGTGCTAGAACACCCCGGGGGGCTAGCGGGAACGAGCAGTACTTC	CSARTPRGASGNEQYF
15	TRBV5-6	many	NA	TRBJ2-2	TGTGCCAGCAGCTTCGGGACGGCCCTCACCGGGGAGCTGTTTTTT	CASSFGTALTGELFF
16	TRBV12-3/TRBV12-4	NA	TRBD2	TRBJ2-2	TGTGCCAGCAGGGGAGGAAGCGGGAAGAGTAACGGGGAGCTGTTTTTT	CASRGGSGKSNGELFF
13	TRBV19	few	TRBD2	TRBJ2-7	TGTGCCAGTAGTACCGGGACTAGCGCCGAGCAGTACTTC	CASSTGTSAEQYF